Described below is a single T cell receptor (beta chain) sequence and its context. Its antigen is unidentified. The data derive from a study of TIL therapy for anti-PD-1-resistant metastatic lung cancer. Study summary: Progressing patients received lymphodepletion, expanded TIL infusion and IL-2.

Study-level points and caveats: Infused TIL clonotypes partially replaced the baseline blood repertoire, then decayed over months.

Indicated time point: pre-treatment sample, taken before nivolumab and TIL therapy. This was the immunoSEQ v3 assay. Assay: immunoSEQ multiplex PCR; the TCRdb copy retains only in-frame clones and omits some. This repertoire shows 54,000 or so clones, about 73% found once; its top ten account for about 2%. V shed 7 bases and J shed 0 bases, with 12 bases lying between them. The CDR3 consists of 14 residues. Per the germline V gene, CDR1 is SGHTA and CDR2 is FQGNSA. The source of this sequence is a person between 25 and 80 years old with non-small cell lung cancer. V gene TRBV7-2 combines with J gene TRBJ1-1, with D perhaps matching TRBD1 (5 bases). Sample: blood, taken at baseline. CDR3 nucleotide sequence: TGTGCCAGCATCACCCGGGGGATGAACACTGAAGCTTTCTTT. Encoded protein: CASITRGMNTEAFF.